These 13 T cell receptor beta chains were sequenced from one sample in a study of response to subunit inactivated influenza vaccine. TCRdb reprocessed the RT-PCR reads with MiXCR, giving one entry per CDR3 protein. The table lists about 540,000 distinct CDR3 sequences, 13% to 15% of them singletons. Material: PBMCs from blood, obtained about 13 days after vaccination. All receptors derive from a man aged 45-60 years who received an inactivated influenza vaccine.

This clonotype has a handful of counts. The rearrangement uses TRBV12-3 or TRBV12-4 and TRBJ2-1, with 10 bases matching TRBD2. The J segment lost 8 bases and the V segment lost 2 bases, leaving 6 bases of the junction unmatched. The CDR3 runs to 15 residues. CDR3 nucleotides: TGTGCCAGCAGTTTAATACTAGCGGGGAACGATGAGCAGTTCTTC. It specifies CASSLILAGNDEQFF.

This rearrangement joins TRBV12-3 or TRBV12-4 to TRBJ1-5; TRBD1 matches at 7 bases. There are 15 residues in the CDR3. J gave up 9 bases and V 5 bases, and 13 bases lay outside the gene matches. The CDR3 reads CASSPGGTVLSPQHF. The CDR3 nucleotides read TGTGCCAGCAGTCCCGGGGGGACAGTCTTATCGCCCCAGCATTTT.

This clonotype was seen only a few times. The chain joins TRBV5-1 to TRBJ1-2; D is ambiguous. The CDR3 length is 15 residues. Looked up from germline, CDR1 is SGHRS and CDR2 is YFSETQ. V was shortened by 0 bases and J by 6 bases, with 15 bases between the two germline ends. The CDR3 DNA reads as TGCGCCAGCAGCTTGGGGCAGTCTGTGTTCGATGGCTACACCTTC. This codes for CASSLGQSVFDGYTF.

This clonotype was found a few times. V gene TRBV2 combines with J gene TRBJ1-2; TRBD1 might be the D (6 bases). Germline lookup yields CDR1 SNHLY and CDR2 FYNNEI. The CDR3 extends over 12 amino acids. Trimming stripped 6 bases from V and 8 bases from J, with 13 bases between. CDR3 loop: CASRDTGSGYTF. Here the CDR3 DNA reads TGTGCCAGCAGAGATACAGGGTCCGGCTACACCTTC. The full variable domain, in which reference TRBV2 and TRBJ1-2 provide the parts outside the CDR3, is EPEVTQTPSHQVTQMGQEVILRCVPISNHLYFYWYRQILGQKVEFLVSFYNNEISEKSEIFDDQFSVERPDGSNFTLKIRSTKLEDSAMYFCASRDTGSGYTFGSGTRLTVV.

The CDR3 spells CSATQATGPELFF. The CDR3, as DNA: TGCAGTGCTACCCAAGCAACGGGGCCTGAGCTGTTTTTT. This chain joins TRBV20-1 and TRBJ2-2; either TRBD1 or TRBD2 may fit D (5 bases each). The length of the CDR3 is 13 residues. The ends were cut back, 4 bases at V and 11 bases at J, with 17 bases in the middle. Per the germline V gene, CDR1 is DFQATT and CDR2 is SNEGSKA (reference sequence).

The V gene is TRBV20-1, the J gene TRBJ1-1; D perhaps matches TRBD1 (5 bases). Trimming shortened V by 3 bases and J by 0 bases, and 11 bases separated the two germline ends. Germline V gene data show CDR1 as DFQATT and CDR2 as SNEGSKA (reference sequence). The CDR3 extends over 14 amino acids. The DNA for the CDR3 is TGCAGTGCTAGTGGAGCCAGGGTGAACACTGAAGCTTTCTTT. Translating gives CSASGARVNTEAFF.

The CDR3 region is CASSYGTPYYEQYF. In nucleotides, the CDR3 is TGTGCCAGCAGTTACGGGACACCCTACTACGAGCAGTACTTC. V is TRBV6-5 and J is TRBJ2-7, with D perhaps TRBD1 (6 bases). V shed 2 bases and J shed 3 bases, with 11 bases lying between them. The CDR3 length is 14 residues. The germline CDR1 and CDR2 sequences are MNHEY and SVGAGI.

This clonotype occurred many times. The chain uses TRBV5-6 and TRBJ2-6, with 10 bases identical to TRBD1. Per the germline V gene, CDR1 is SGHDT and CDR2 is YYEEEE. The V gene end was trimmed by 4 bases and the J gene end by 2 bases; junction bases not matched to a gene: 9. This CDR3 has 18 amino acids. The CDR3 loop reads CASSQPGQGIPGANVLTF. The CDR3 DNA is TGTGCCAGCAGCCAGCCGGGACAGGGGATTCCTGGGGCCAACGTCCTGACTTTC. The complete variable domain, with remaining parts taken from reference TRBV5-6 and TRBJ2-6, reads DAGVTQSPTHLIKTRGQQVTLRCSPKSGHDTVSWYQQALGQGPQFIFQYYEEEERQRGNFPDRFSGHQFPNYSSELNVNALLLGDSALYLCASSQPGQGIPGANVLTFGAGSRLTVL.

The gene calls are TRBV3-1 and TRBJ1-5; the D gene is possibly TRBD1 (6 bases). Germline CDR1 and CDR2: LGHDT and YNNKEL (reference sequence). Trimming removed 3 bases at V and 4 bases at J, with 10 bases between. This CDR3 is built from 14 residues. CDR3 sequence: CASSQGGRNQPQHF. In nucleotides, the CDR3 is TGTGCCAGCAGCCAGGGGGGGCGGAATCAGCCCCAGCATTTT.

This chain connects TRBV2 to TRBJ2-3, with D uncertain. Trimming pared 0 bases from V and 4 bases from J, leaving 5 bases between. Germline assignment: CDR1 SNHLY and CDR2 FYNNEI. The CDR3 runs to 13 residues. CDR3 amino acids: CASSEARPDTQYF. The CDR3 DNA reads TGTGCCAGCAGTGAAGCGCGCCCAGATACGCAGTATTTT.

This clonotype turned up a few times. The chain joins TRBV28 to TRBJ2-1, with D unresolved. CDR1 MDHEN and CDR2 SYDVKM come from the germline V gene. V lost 7 bases to trimming and J lost 6 bases, with 7 bases between them. The CDR3 covers 11 residues. The CDR3 here is CASKSSNEQFF. The CDR3 DNA reads as TGTGCCAGCAAATCTAGCAATGAGCAGTTCTTC.

This clonotype was picked up many times. The gene calls are TRBV19 and TRBJ2-1, with 10 bases fitting TRBD1. Per the germline V gene, CDR1 is LNHDA and CDR2 is SQIVND (reference sequence). This CDR3 is 14 amino acids long. V lost 6 bases to trimming and J lost 8 bases; unmatched junction nucleotides: 7. The CDR3 sequence is CASRRDRGMDEQFF. Here the CDR3 DNA reads TGTGCCAGTAGGAGGGACAGGGGTATGGATGAGCAGTTCTTC.

The CDR3 region has the DNA TGTGCCAGCAGGACGTACAGGGGGCTTGGCAAAAACATTCAGTACTTC. Translated: CASRTYRGLGKNIQYF. The rearrangement links TRBV28 to TRBJ2-4; TRBD1 matches 9 bases. V lost 6 bases to trimming and J lost 3 bases; unmatched junction nucleotides: 9. The CDR3 is made up of 16 amino acids. Germline V lookup: CDR1 MDHEN, CDR2 SYDVKM.